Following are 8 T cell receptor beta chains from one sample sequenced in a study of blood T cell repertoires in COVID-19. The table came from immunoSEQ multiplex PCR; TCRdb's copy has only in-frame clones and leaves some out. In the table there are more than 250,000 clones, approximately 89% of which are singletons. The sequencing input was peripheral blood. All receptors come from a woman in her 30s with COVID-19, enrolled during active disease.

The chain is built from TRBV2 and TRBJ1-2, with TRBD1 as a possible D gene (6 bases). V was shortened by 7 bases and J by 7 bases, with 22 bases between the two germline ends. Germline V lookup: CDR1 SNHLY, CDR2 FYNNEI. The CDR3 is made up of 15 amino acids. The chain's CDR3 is CASTWVPGHLGGYTF. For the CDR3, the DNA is TGTGCCAGCACTTGGGTCCCGGGACATTTAGGTGGCTACACCTTC.

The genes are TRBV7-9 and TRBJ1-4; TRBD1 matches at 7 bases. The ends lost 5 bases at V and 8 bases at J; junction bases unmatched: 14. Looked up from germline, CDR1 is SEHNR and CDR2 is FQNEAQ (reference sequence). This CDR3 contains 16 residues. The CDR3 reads CASSARDSRVGEKLFF. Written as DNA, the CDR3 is TGTGCCAGCAGCGCCCGGGACAGCCGTGTGGGAGAAAAACTGTTTTTT.

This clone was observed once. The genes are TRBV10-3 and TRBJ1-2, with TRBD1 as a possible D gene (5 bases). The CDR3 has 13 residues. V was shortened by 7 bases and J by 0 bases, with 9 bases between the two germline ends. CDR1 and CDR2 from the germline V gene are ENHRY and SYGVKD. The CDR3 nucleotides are TGTGCCATCACCTCGGGGGCTAACTATGGCTACACCTTC. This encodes CAITSGANYGYTF.

The CDR3 loop reads CASSFVPLDEQYF. The DNA of the CDR3 is TGTGCCAGCAGCTTTGTCCCTCTCGACGAGCAGTACTTC. This sequence joins TRBV7-3 and TRBJ2-7, with no clear D. The CDR3 length is 13 residues. The ends were cut back, 3 bases at V and 5 bases at J, with 11 bases in the middle. Germline-derived CDR1 and CDR2 are SGHTA and FQGTGA.

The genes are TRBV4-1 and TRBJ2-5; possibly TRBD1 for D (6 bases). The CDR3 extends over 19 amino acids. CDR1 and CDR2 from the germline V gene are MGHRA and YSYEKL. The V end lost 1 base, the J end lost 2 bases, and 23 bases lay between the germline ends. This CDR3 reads CASSQGPIFRSRGQETQYF. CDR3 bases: TGCGCCAGCAGCCAAGGTCCTATCTTCAGGAGCAGGGGACAAGAGACCCAGTACTTC.

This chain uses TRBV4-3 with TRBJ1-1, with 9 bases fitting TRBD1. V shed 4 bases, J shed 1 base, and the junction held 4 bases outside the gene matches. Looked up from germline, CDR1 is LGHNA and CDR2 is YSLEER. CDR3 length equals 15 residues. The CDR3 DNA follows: TGCGCCAGCAGCCGAGGGACAGGGCCGAACACTGAAGCTTTCTTT. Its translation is CASSRGTGPNTEAFF.

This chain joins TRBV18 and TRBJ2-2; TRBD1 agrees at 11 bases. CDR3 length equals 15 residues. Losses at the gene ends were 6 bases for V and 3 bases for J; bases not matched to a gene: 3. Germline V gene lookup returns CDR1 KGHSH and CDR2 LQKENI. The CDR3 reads CASSEGQGDTGELFF. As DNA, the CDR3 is TGTGCCAGCTCGGAGGGACAGGGGGACACCGGGGAGCTGTTTTTT.

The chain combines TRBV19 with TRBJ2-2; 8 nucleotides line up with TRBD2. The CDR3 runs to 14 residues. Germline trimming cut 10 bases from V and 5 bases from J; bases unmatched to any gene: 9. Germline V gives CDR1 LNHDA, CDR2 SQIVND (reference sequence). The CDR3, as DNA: TGTGCCACAGGCGGCGGGGGGTGGACCGGGGAGCTGTTTTTT. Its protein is CATGGGGWTGELFF.